Listed below are T cell receptor beta chains from one sample, sequenced in a study of PD-1 blockade in classical Hodgkin lymphoma. The protocol was immunoSEQ multiplex PCR, while the TCRdb copy is restricted to in-frame clones and leaves out a portion. Of some 100,000 clones detected, about 89% appear once; the ten largest clones hold more than 6.5%. Sequencing used peripheral blood mononuclear cells (PBMCs), obtained before the second cycle of nivolumab. The origin of the receptors is a human donor with classical Hodgkin lymphoma. The CDR3 runs from the conserved cysteine through the conserved F or W.

v_call	j_call	cdr3_aa
TRBV18	TRBJ1-1	CASSPTSPTEAFF
TRBV14	-	CASSPNPGAYEQYF
TRBV4-3	TRBJ2-3	CASSLEGTDTQYF
TRBV7-8	TRBJ1-2	CASSLDGRIVGYTF
TRBV5-5	TRBJ1-2	CASSGTGDGYGYTF
TRBV5-6	TRBJ2-2	CASSPEGGWTGELFF
TRBV30	TRBJ2-3	CAWSVRPRGVADTQYF
TRBV4-1	TRBJ1-1	CASSQEIRRGHRNTEAFF
TRBV6-5	TRBJ1-4	CASSYRTGREKLFF
TRBV18	TRBJ2-5	CASSPRATQETQYF
TRBV25-1	TRBJ2-3	CASSESPGYTDTQYF
TRBV5-1	TRBJ2-7	CASSLAETPSWYEQYF
TRBV27	TRBJ1-2	CASSLFGPGDIRTF
TRBV7-9	TRBJ1-1	CASSLVDMNTEAFF
TRBV7-9	TRBJ2-7	CASSLVRAYEQYF
TRBV5-6	TRBJ2-7	CASSLVWTPEQYF
TRBV11-3	TRBJ2-7	CASSPGRNPYEQYF
TRBV18	TRBJ2-7	CASSPVAGGYEQYF
TRBV11-2	TRBJ2-3	CASSLVLGSVADTQYF
TRBV14	TRBJ1-1	CASSRQGGNTEAFF
TRBV2	TRBJ1-5	CASGDRDNQPQHF
TRBV7-9	TRBJ1-1	CAANGGRTEAFF
TRBV7-2	TRBJ1-3	CASSAATGAGNTIYF
TRBV6-5	TRBJ1-1	CASSHRGTEAFF
TRBV30	TRBJ2-6	CAWSVKVQPGANVLTF
TRBV6-5	TRBJ1-1	CASSFGRNHEAFF
TRBV4-2	TRBJ2-5	CASSRLSGAGETQYF
TRBV5-1	TRBJ2-7	CASSLTSGGADEQYF
TRBV6-6	TRBJ1-1	CASSYGGVTEAFF
TRBV4-1	TRBJ2-1	CASSQDLGARGSYNEQFF
TRBV7-8	TRBJ1-3	CASSPRVVQMGNTIYF
TRBV28	TRBJ1-3	CASNLRGAGGIKNTIYF
TRBV9	TRBJ2-1	CASNQLEGASVEQFF
TRBV4-2	TRBJ1-3	CASSTVGGLTGGNTIYF
TRBV4-3	TRBJ1-2	CASSPGQGGGGYTF
TRBV23-1	TRBJ1-5	CASSLGSNQPQHF
TRBV11-2	TRBJ1-1	CASSLDRITEAFF
TRBV7-3	TRBJ1-5	CASSRLDREYSNQPQHF